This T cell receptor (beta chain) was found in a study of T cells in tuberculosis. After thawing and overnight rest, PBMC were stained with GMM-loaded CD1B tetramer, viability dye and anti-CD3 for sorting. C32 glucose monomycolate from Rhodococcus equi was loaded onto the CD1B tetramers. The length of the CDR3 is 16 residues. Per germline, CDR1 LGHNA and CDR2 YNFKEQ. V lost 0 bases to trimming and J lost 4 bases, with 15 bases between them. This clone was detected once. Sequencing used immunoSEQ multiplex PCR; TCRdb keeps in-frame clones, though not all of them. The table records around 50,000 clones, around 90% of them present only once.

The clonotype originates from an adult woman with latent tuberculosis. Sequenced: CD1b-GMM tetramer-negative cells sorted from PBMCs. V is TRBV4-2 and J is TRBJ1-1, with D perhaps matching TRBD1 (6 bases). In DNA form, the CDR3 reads TGTGCCAGCAGCCAAGAGGCGGGGGGCGGGGGCACTGAAGCTTTCTTT. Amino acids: CASSQEAGGGGTEAFF.